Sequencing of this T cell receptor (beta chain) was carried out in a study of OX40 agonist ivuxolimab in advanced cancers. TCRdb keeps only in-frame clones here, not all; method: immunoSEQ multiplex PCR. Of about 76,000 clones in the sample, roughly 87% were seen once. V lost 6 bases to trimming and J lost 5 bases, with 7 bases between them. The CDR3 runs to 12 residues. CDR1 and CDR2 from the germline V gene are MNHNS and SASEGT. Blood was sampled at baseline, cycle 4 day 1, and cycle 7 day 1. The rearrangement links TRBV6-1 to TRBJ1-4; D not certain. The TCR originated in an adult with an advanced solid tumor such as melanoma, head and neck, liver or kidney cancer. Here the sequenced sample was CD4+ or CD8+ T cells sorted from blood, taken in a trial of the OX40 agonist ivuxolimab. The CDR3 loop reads CASRENNEKLFF. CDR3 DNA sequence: TGTGCCAGCAGAGAAAACAATGAAAAACTGTTTTTT.